This passage covers 9 T cell receptor beta chains from one sample sequenced in a study of T-cell memory formation after mild COVID-19. One entry per CDR3 protein, called by TCRdb with MiXCR from the 5' RACE reads. The sample lists hundreds of thousands of distinct CDR3 sequences; less than 25% were seen once. What was sequenced was PBMCs or a T cell subset sorted from them (not recorded which). These receptors originate from an adult woman who had mild COVID-19 (a few samples of this study predate the infection). Cell type and time point are not known.

This clonotype occurred a few times. The genes are TRBV15 and TRBJ2-1; TRBD1 aligns across 11 bases. The germline V gene has CDR1 LNHNV and CDR2 YYDKDF (reference sequence). CDR3 length: 15 residues. V shed 3 bases and J 3 bases; nucleotides not matched to a gene: 1. The CDR3 coding sequence is TGTGCCACCAGCAGGGACAGGGGGCTCTACAATGAGCAGTTCTTC. It specifies CATSRDRGLYNEQFF.

This clonotype was detected only a few times. The rearrangement links TRBV12-3 or TRBV12-4 to TRBJ1-1, with D unclear. This CDR3 has 16 amino acids. Deletions cut 7 bases from V and 1 base from J, with 19 bases between. CDR3 sequence reads: CASIRERAFGNTEAFF. Here the CDR3 DNA reads TGTGCCAGCATTCGAGAGCGGGCCTTTGGGAACACTGAAGCTTTCTTT.

The V and J genes are TRBV27 and TRBJ2-7, with 9 positions matching TRBD2. This CDR3 has 15 amino acids. Unmatched junction bases numbered 9, after V lost 6 bases and J lost 3 bases. Germline CDR1 reads MNHEY; CDR2 reads SMNVEV (reference sequence). The CDR3 nucleotides read TGTGCCAGCAGACTCGCAGCGGGGGGAGGCTACGAGCAGTACTTC. Its translation: CASRLAAGGGYEQYF.

This clonotype was seen a few times. This chain links TRBV27 with TRBJ1-2; TRBD1 agrees at 7 bases. CDR3 size: 15 residues. The ends lost 5 bases at V and 4 bases at J; junction bases unmatched: 10. Germline V CDR1 and CDR2: MNHEY, SMNVEV (reference sequence). CDR3: CASSAADRVIYGYTF. Written as DNA, the CDR3 is TGTGCCAGCAGTGCAGCTGACAGGGTGATCTATGGCTACACCTTC.

This clonotype was observed many times. The V call is TRBV5-1, the J call TRBJ2-7; TRBD1 matches at 7 bases. The CDR3 length is 14 residues. V trimming: 1 base; J trimming: 2 bases; junction bases outside the gene matches: 3. CDR1 and CDR2 (germline): SGHRS, YFSETQ. CDR3 DNA: TGCGCCAGCAGCTTGCCGGGGACAGCCTACGAGCAGTACTTC. It yields the protein CASSLPGTAYEQYF.

The chain couples TRBV7-2 to TRBJ2-7; TRBD2 matches 7 bases. The V gene's germline CDR1 is SGHTA and CDR2 FQGNSA. The junction had 4 bases not matched to a gene; V was cut back by 0 bases and J by 2 bases. CDR3 length equals 15 residues. DNA for the CDR3: TGTGCCAGCAGCTTAGCTGGTGGGAGGGCCTACGAGCAGTACTTC. It translates to CASSLAGGRAYEQYF.

The sample holds a few counts of this clonotype. The J gene is TRBJ2-5, the V gene TRBV7-2, with a possible D match to TRBD1 (5 bases). The V end lost 1 base, the J end lost 7 bases, and 16 bases lay between the germline ends. The CDR3 contains 15 residues. CDR1 SGHTA and CDR2 FQGNSA come from the germline V gene. The CDR3 here is CASSLGQIGQGTQYF. Here the CDR3 DNA reads TGTGCCAGCAGCTTAGGGCAGATAGGGCAGGGGACCCAGTACTTC.

The chain recombines TRBV12-3 or TRBV12-4 with TRBJ2-3; a weak D match, TRBD1 (6 bases). The V end lost 4 bases, the J end lost 4 bases, and 12 bases lay between the germline ends. This CDR3 contains 14 residues. CDR3 residues: CASSYREIADTQYF. CDR3 sequence (DNA): TGTGCCAGCAGTTACAGGGAAATTGCAGATACGCAGTATTTT.

This clonotype came up a few times. V gene TRBV29-1 combines with J gene TRBJ2-1; 12 bases map to TRBD2. The CDR3 has 16 residues. Germline assignment: CDR1 SQVTM and CDR2 ANQGSEA. Trimming cost V 1 base and J 8 bases; bases outside gene matches: 9. The CDR3 bases are TGCAGCGTTGAAGGACTAGCGGGAGACCTTAGGGATGAGCAGTTCTTC. Translating it yields CSVEGLAGDLRDEQFF.